These 4 T cell receptor beta chains were sequenced from one sample in a study of cytomegalovirus exposure and HLA in healthy donors. PCR involved 60 Vbeta and 13 Jbeta primers. Produced via immunoSEQ multiplex PCR; TCRdb's table is partial and in-frame only. The table includes fewer than 70,000 clones, roughly two thirds detected once. Sequenced input: PBMCs. Every receptor here comes from a male donor in good health and CMV-seropositive.

This clone was found a few times. The chain uses TRBV21-1 and TRBJ1-2; the listed D gene, TRBD1, was not tested against the DNA. TRBV21-1 has pseudogene status. The CDR3 loop spans 15 amino acids. The CDR3 DNA is TGTGCCAGCAGCAAAGGGGACAGGGAGTTGTATGGCTACACCTTC. Translated, it gives CASSKGDRELYGYTF.

This clone came up a few times. V gene TRBV7-6 combines with J gene TRBJ2-1, with 8 bases that match TRBD1. Losses at the gene ends were 5 bases for V and 4 bases for J; bases not matched to a gene: 7. The CDR3 is made up of 15 amino acids. Germline V gives CDR1 SGHVS, CDR2 FNYEAQ. CDR3 sequence: CASSLDRGPYNEQFF. The CDR3 DNA reads as TGTGCCAGCAGCCTCGACAGGGGACCTTACAATGAGCAGTTCTTC.

This clone was recorded a few times. The chain uses TRBV5-1 and TRBJ2-5, with a possible D match to TRBD2 (6 bases). The CDR3 has 15 residues. Germline V gives CDR1 SGHRS, CDR2 YFSETQ. Trimming removed 4 bases from V and 2 bases from J, with 15 bases in between. The CDR3: CASSPGVPWQETQYF. The CDR3 DNA reads TGCGCCAGCAGCCCGGGGGTCCCGTGGCAAGAGACCCAGTACTTC.

J is TRBJ2-1 and V is TRBV10-2; D is undetermined. Germline V gene data show CDR1 as WSHSY and CDR2 as SAAADI. The germline V and J ends were trimmed by 3 bases and 4 bases, with 7 bases remaining between them. The CDR3 loop spans 13 amino acids. CDR3 sequence: CASSDPSYNEQFF. The CDR3 DNA follows: TGCGCCAGCAGTGACCCTAGTTACAATGAGCAGTTCTTC.